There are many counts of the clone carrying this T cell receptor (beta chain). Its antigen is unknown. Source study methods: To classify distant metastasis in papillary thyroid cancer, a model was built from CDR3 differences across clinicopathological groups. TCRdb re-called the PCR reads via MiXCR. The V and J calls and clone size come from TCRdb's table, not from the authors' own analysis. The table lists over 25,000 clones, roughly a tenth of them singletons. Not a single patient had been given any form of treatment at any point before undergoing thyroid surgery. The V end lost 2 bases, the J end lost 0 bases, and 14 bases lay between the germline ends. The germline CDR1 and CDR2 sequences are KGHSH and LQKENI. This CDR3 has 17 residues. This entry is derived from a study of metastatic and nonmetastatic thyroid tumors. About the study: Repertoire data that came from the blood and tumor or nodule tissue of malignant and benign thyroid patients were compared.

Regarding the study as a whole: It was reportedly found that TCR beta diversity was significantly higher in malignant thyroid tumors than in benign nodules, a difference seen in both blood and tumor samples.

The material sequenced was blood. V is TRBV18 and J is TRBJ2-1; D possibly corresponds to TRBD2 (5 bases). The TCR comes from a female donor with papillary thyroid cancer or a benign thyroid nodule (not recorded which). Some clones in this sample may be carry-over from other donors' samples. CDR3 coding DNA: TGTGCCAGCTCACCAATGCCGGGAAGGAGCTCCTACAATGAGCAGTTCTTC. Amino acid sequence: CASSPMPGRSSYNEQFF.